This record looks at one T cell receptor (beta chain) sequence and its context. This sample is drawn from a study of blood T cell repertoires in COVID-19. The trim removed 3 bases at V and 5 bases at J, leaving 8 bases unmatched. Germline V gene lookup returns CDR1 KGHSH and CDR2 LQKENI. The CDR3 consists of 17 residues. The study drew participants aged about 18 to 89 years from some 23 US areas. Clinical history reported by participants formed the basis on which cohorts were assigned. Here immunoSEQ multiplex PCR was the method, and the copy in TCRdb shows in-frame clones only, minus some. The profile shows under 350,000 clones, 70% to 90% of them singletons.

The receptor's source is a woman between 40 and 50 years old with acute COVID-19. Sequencing was carried out using PBMCs or T cells enriched from blood (not recorded which). V usage is TRBV18 and J usage is TRBJ2-7, with 15 bases aligning to TRBD2. The CDR3 loop is CASSPAGLAGGPNEQYF. The CDR3 DNA follows: TGTGCCAGCTCACCCGCTGGACTAGCGGGAGGGCCAAACGAGCAGTACTTC.